The clone carrying this TCR beta chain occurred a few times. From the PCR reads, TCRdb re-called clones with MiXCR. The data hold about 20,000 clones, with 24% observed a single time. The entry originates in a study of metastatic and nonmetastatic thyroid tumors. Looked up from germline, CDR1 is MDHEN and CDR2 is SYDVKM. The CDR3 sequence is 14 residues long. Among the patients, none had received any treatment before thyroid surgery. The sequencing sample was made of tumor tissue. This clonotype originated in a female donor with papillary thyroid cancer or a benign thyroid nodule (not recorded which). Some clones in this sample may be carry-over from other donors' samples. The chain links TRBV28 to TRBJ2-7, with D maybe TRBD1 (5 bases). Matching the DNA end better, TRBJ2-1 makes the J call doubtful. The chain's CDR3 is CASGETVWSYDQFF. In DNA form, the CDR3 reads TGTGCCAGCGGAGAGACAGTATGGTCCTACGATCAGTTCTTC.